Below, 17 T cell receptor beta chains from the same sample are listed, as sequenced in a study of blood T cells in healthy people across ages. Next came a second PCR, run for about 7 to 11 cycles, which used a sample-barcoded 5' primer along with a J-beta primer mix. MiXCR, run by TCRdb on the 5' RACE reads, gives a single entry per CDR3 protein. The sample lists approximately 1.5 million distinct CDR3 sequences, 35% to 45% occurring once. The sample consisted of blood. These receptors were obtained from a woman in her late teens or twenties in good health.

This rearrangement joins TRBV4-1 to TRBJ1-1, with 9 positions matching TRBD1. The CDR3 is made up of 14 amino acids. Germline lookup yields CDR1 MGHRA and CDR2 YSYEKL. V trimming: 4 bases; J trimming: 6 bases; junction bases outside the gene matches: 6. The CDR3 coding sequence is TGCGCCAGCAGCCGTGGACAGGGGTTCCCTGAAGCTTTCTTT. Amino acids: CASSRGQGFPEAFF.

This clonotype was recorded a few times. V and J are TRBV7-2 and TRBJ2-1; 11 bases line up with TRBD1. Germline V gene data show CDR1 as SGHTA and CDR2 as FQGNSA. The trim removed 4 bases at V and 5 bases at J, leaving 4 bases unmatched. CDR3 length: 15 residues. The chain's CDR3 is CASSSDRGPHNEQFF. CDR3 nucleotides: TGTGCCAGCAGCTCGGACAGGGGGCCCCACAATGAGCAGTTCTTC.

This clonotype has a handful of counts. CDR3 amino acids: CASSGLAYETQYF. The CDR3 DNA is TGTGCCAGCAGCGGACTAGCGTACGAGACCCAGTACTTC. V and J are TRBV2 and TRBJ2-5, with 9 positions matching TRBD2. The CDR3 is 13 amino acids. Germline values: CDR1 SNHLY, CDR2 FYNNEI. With 6 bases clipped from V and 5 bases from J, the junction kept 4 bases outside the gene matches.

This clonotype appeared a few times. The rearrangement joins TRBV10-2 to TRBJ1-1; the D is unclear. CDR3 length equals 14 residues. Germline CDR1 and CDR2: WSHSY and SAAADI. V was clipped by 2 bases and J by 6 bases, with 13 bases between them. The CDR3 bases are TGCGCCAGCAGTGAGAGCAGTATCGTCGCTGAAGCTTTCTTT. It yields the protein CASSESSIVAEAFF.

This chain links TRBV6-1 with TRBJ2-3, with 7 bases that match TRBD1. V was pared by 2 bases and J by 4 bases, with 6 bases of the junction left unmatched. Germline CDR1 is MNHNS and CDR2 is SASEGT. The CDR3 covers 15 residues. The CDR3: CASSEWKGGPDTQYF. For the CDR3, the DNA is TGTGCCAGCAGTGAATGGAAAGGGGGCCCAGATACGCAGTATTTT.

The rearrangement uses TRBV4-2 and TRBJ2-7; no clear D gene. This CDR3 has 13 residues. Germline values: CDR1 LGHNA, CDR2 YNFKEQ. V lost 4 bases and J 12 bases, leaving 19 bases between the germline ends. Here the CDR3 reads CASSRIDERPRYF. The DNA for the CDR3 is TGTGCCAGCAGCCGAATTGACGAGCGACCTCGGTACTTC.

The CDR3 loop is CASSPSKIWGESGNQPQHF. The DNA of the CDR3 is TGTGCCAGCAGTCCGTCCAAGATCTGGGGGGAAAGTGGCAATCAGCCCCAGCATTTT. This chain links TRBV7-8 with TRBJ1-5, with D tentatively TRBD1 (5 bases). CDR3 length equals 19 residues. The V gene lost 6 bases and the J gene lost 2 bases, with 26 bases spanning the gap. From germline, CDR1 is SGHVS and CDR2 FQNEAQ.

V and J are TRBV28 and TRBJ2-5; D may be TRBD2 (7 bases). CDR1 and CDR2 from the germline V gene are MDHEN and SYDVKM. V was pared by 3 bases and J by 1 base, with 39 bases between. The CDR3 runs 24 residues. The CDR3 DNA reads as TGTGCCAGCAGTTTTAGTTTGGGGACAACTATTCCCCCGACTAGCCGCATATTCCAAGAGACCCAGTACTTC. It translates to CASSFSLGTTIPPTSRIFQETQYF.

This clonotype was recorded many times. V usage is TRBV7-2 and J usage is TRBJ2-3; no clear D gene. Trimming pared 1 base from V and 2 bases from J, leaving 7 bases between. Germline V gene lookup returns CDR1 SGHTA and CDR2 FQGNSA. The CDR3 length is 14 residues. The CDR3 loop is CASSLDVITDTQYF. In DNA, the CDR3 is TGTGCCAGCAGCTTAGACGTTATCACAGATACGCAGTATTTT.

J is TRBJ2-5 and V is TRBV13, with D possibly TRBD2 on 7 matching bases. This CDR3 spans 15 amino acids. CDR1 PRHDT and CDR2 FYEKMQ come from the germline V gene (reference sequence). Trimming took off 7 bases at V and 1 base at J, with 16 bases between the two ends. CDR3 residues: CASNRVRGPQETQYF. CDR3 in DNA: TGTGCCAGCAATCGTGTGCGGGGGCCCCAAGAGACCCAGTACTTC.

This chain connects TRBV12-3 or TRBV12-4 to TRBJ1-1, with D maybe TRBD1 (5 bases). The CDR3 length is 15 residues. Trimming stripped 1 base from V and 6 bases from J, with 15 bases between. The CDR3 region is CASSLDLRGRSEAFF. CDR3 coding DNA: TGTGCCAGCAGTTTAGATTTGAGGGGTAGGTCTGAAGCTTTCTTT.

This chain connects TRBV6-1 to TRBJ1-4; D is perhaps TRBD1 (6 bases). The CDR3 is 14 residues long. Trimming left V 6 bases short and J 7 bases short, with 15 bases between. Germline assignment: CDR1 MNHNS and CDR2 SASEGT. This CDR3 reads CASRLGGAGEKLFF. CDR3 sequence (DNA): TGTGCCAGCAGATTGGGGGGGGCCGGTGAAAAACTGTTTTTT.

This clonotype showed up just a few times. The gene calls are TRBV29-1 and TRBJ2-7, with D possibly called TRBD1 or TRBD2 (5 bases each). CDR3 length: 14 amino acids. From germline, CDR1 is SQVTM and CDR2 ANQGSEA. The V gene lost 5 bases and the J gene lost 3 bases, with 17 bases spanning the gap. The CDR3 spells CSVSSRDDRYEQYF. The DNA of the CDR3 is TGCAGCGTTTCGAGCCGGGACGATCGCTACGAGCAGTACTTC.

V gene TRBV7-6 combines with J gene TRBJ2-3; D is possibly TRBD1 or TRBD2 (5 bases each). This CDR3 has 16 residues. Between the trimmed V and J ends, which lost 3 bases and 2 bases, there was a span of 15 bases. Germline lookup yields CDR1 SGHVS and CDR2 FNYEAQ. CDR3 protein: CASSLDRDRLTDTQYF. The CDR3 nucleotides are TGTGCCAGCAGCTTGGACCGGGACCGACTCACAGATACGCAGTATTTT.

In its sample, this clonotype was seen a few times. The CDR3, as DNA: TGCGCCAGCAGCCAAGTGGTCGGTGGGTACTTC. It translates to CASSQVVGGYF. The chain is built from TRBV4-1 and TRBJ2-5; D ambiguous. The CDR3 spans 11 residues. Germline-derived CDR1 and CDR2 are MGHRA and YSYEKL. Trimming cost V 1 base and J 13 bases, with 10 bases left between them.

In DNA form, the CDR3 reads TGCAGTGCTAGAGAGAGGCGGGACGCCGCCTACGAGCAGTACTTC. It codes for CSARERRDAAYEQYF. The rearrangement links TRBV20-1 to TRBJ2-7; D is perhaps TRBD2 (6 bases). The CDR3 is made up of 15 amino acids. Germline-derived CDR1 and CDR2 are DFQATT and SNEGSKA (reference sequence). Trimming took off 0 bases at V and 2 bases at J, with 14 bases between the two ends.

In its sample, this clonotype was seen a few times. The rearrangement joins TRBV7-8 to TRBJ2-3; TRBD1 matches 8 bases. Looked up from germline, CDR1 is SGHVS and CDR2 is FQNEAQ. J was trimmed by 2 bases and V by 0 bases; bases with no gene match: 4. The CDR3 spans 16 residues. This CDR3 is CASSLARTGFTDTQYF. The CDR3 DNA sequence: TGTGCCAGCAGCTTAGCGAGGACAGGGTTCACAGATACGCAGTATTTT.